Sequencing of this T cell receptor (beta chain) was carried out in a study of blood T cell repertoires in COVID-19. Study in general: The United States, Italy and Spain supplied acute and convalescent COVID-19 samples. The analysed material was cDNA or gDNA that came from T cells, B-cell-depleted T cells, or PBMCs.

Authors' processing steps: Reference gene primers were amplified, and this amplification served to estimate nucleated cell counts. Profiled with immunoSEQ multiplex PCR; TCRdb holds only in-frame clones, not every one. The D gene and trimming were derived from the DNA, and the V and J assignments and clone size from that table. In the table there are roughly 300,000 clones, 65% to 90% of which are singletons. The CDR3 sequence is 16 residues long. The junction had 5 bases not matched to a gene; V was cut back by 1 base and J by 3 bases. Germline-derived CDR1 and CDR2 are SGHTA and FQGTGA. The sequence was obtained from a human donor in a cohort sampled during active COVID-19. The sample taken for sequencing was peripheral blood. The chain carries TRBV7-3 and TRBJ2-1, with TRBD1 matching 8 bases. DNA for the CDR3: TGTGCCAGCAGCTTAAGATGGACAGGGTTCTACAATGAGCAGTTCTTC. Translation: CASSLRWTGFYNEQFF.